The clone carrying this T cell receptor (beta chain) has more than one count but fewer than ten. This specimen belongs to a study of CD8+ T cells in alopecia areata. Study-wide background: Tofacitinib ran for 6 to 18 months before 6 months off drug. Severity among treated patients was scored by the percentage of scalp area affected.

Treatment denoted: oral pan-JAK inhibitor, 5-10 mg twice daily. PBMCs provided sorted CD4+ and CD8+ T cells. The CDR3 runs 10 residues. Germline values: CDR1 SQVTM, CDR2 ANQGSEA. It was cDNA, reverse transcribed from extracted RNA, that served as the sequencing template. TCRdb keeps only in-frame clones here, not all; method: immunoSEQ multiplex PCR. The table shows 200,000 or so clones, with over 40% occurring only once. This TCR was recovered from a human donor with alopecia areata. Specimen: CD4+ T cells sorted from blood, collected around week 37, from a patient treated with tofacitinib. V gene TRBV29-1 combines with J gene TRBJ2-5; tentatively, D is TRBD2 (5 bases). The CDR3 sequence: CTAGVETQYF. CDR3 DNA sequence: TGCACCGCCGGGGTGGAGACCCAGTACTTC.